This T cell receptor beta chain was found in a study of shared clonotypes between healthy human individuals. Clones were read by immunoSEQ multiplex PCR, and TCRdb kept only the in-frame ones, dropping some. Found here are some 470,000 clones, around 78% of them singletons; the top ten hold 10% to 15%. The origin of this receptor is a middle-aged woman in good health. Some clones in this sample may be carry-over from other donors' samples. The sequencing input was PBMCs.

The chain's CDR3 is CASSNRGDVDYTF. DNA of the CDR3: TGTGCCAGTAGCAATAGGGGGGATGTCGACTACACCTTC. The chain carries TRBV19 and TRBJ1-2; weak D call: TRBD1 (6 bases). The V gene's germline CDR1 is LNHDA and CDR2 SQIVND (reference sequence). Trimming removed 6 bases at V and 10 bases at J, with 18 bases between. The CDR3 spans 13 residues. The full variable domain, rest sourced from reference TRBV19 and TRBJ1-2, is DGGITQSPKYLFRKEGQNVTLSCEQNLNHDAMYWYRQDPGQGLRLIYYSQIVNDFQKGDIAEGYSVSREKKESFPLTVTSAQKNPTAFYLCASSNRGDVDYTFGSGTRLTVV.